A selection of T cell receptor beta chains follows, all from one sample in a study of CD8 T cells in ankylosing spondylitis. A single record per CDR3 protein comes from TCRdb applying MiXCR to the 5' RACE reads. Of some 250,000 distinct CDR3 sequences in the sample, less than 10% were seen once. The sequencing input was blood, either unsorted or a sorted T cell fraction (not recorded which). These receptors were taken from a male donor with ankylosing spondylitis or in good health (not recorded which). The CDR3 runs from the conserved cysteine through the conserved F or W. A D gene is named only where the DNA matches it firmly. Size tells how often a clone was seen (once, few, many) or the class of an expanded clone, and some rows leave it out.

abundance,d_gene,v_gene,j_gene,CDR3aa,CDR3nt
many,NA,TRBV6-1,TRBJ1-1,CASSEWGTTEAFF,TGTGCCAGCAGTGAATGGGGTACCACTGAAGCTTTCTTT
many,NA,TRBV6-2/TRBV6-3,TRBJ1-2,CASSYNDGANYGYTF,TGTGCCAGCAGTTACAATGACGGAGCTAACTATGGCTACACCTTC
many,TRBD1,TRBV20-1,TRBJ1-2,CSARGGDREGGYTF,TGCAGTGCTAGAGGGGGCGACAGGGAGGGTGGCTACACCTTC
NA,TRBD2,TRBV7-2,TRBJ2-3,CASSHQAGFTDTQYF,TGTGCCAGCAGCCACCAAGCGGGGTTCACAGATACGCAGTATTTT
many,NA,TRBV7-2,TRBJ1-1,CASSAGRDTEAFF,TGTGCCAGCTCGGCGGGGAGGGACACTGAAGCTTTCTTT
many,NA,TRBV11-2,TRBJ2-5,CASSDRETQYF,TGTGCCAGCAGCGACCGGGAGACCCAGTACTTC
NA,TRBD1,TRBV5-6,TRBJ2-2,CASSLEGTANTGELFF,TGTGCCAGCAGCTTGGAGGGGACAGCGAACACCGGGGAGCTGTTTTTT
NA,NA,TRBV12-3/TRBV12-4,TRBJ2-2,CASCRLLNTGELFF,TGTGCCAGCTGCCGTCTGCTGAACACCGGGGAGCTGTTTTTT
NA,TRBD2,TRBV11-2,TRBJ2-5,CASSFRGGLETQYF,TGTGCCAGCAGCTTTCGGGGGGGCCTGGAGACCCAGTACTTC
many,TRBD2,TRBV11-2,TRBJ2-2,CASSLSVLAGTNTGELFF,TGTGCCAGCAGCTTGTCGGTACTAGCGGGAACGAACACCGGGGAGCTGTTTTTT
many,NA,TRBV7-9,TRBJ1-4,CASSMVGDEKLFF,TGTGCCAGCAGCATGGTGGGAGATGAAAAACTGTTTTTT
few,NA,TRBV5-5,TRBJ1-1,CASSLGTPEVNTEAFF,TGTGCCAGCAGCCTCGGGACCCCGGAGGTGAACACTGAAGCTTTCTTT
NA,TRBD2,TRBV5-4,TRBJ2-7,CASRTGGPGGEQYF,TGTGCCAGCAGAACGGGAGGGCCTGGGGGCGAGCAGTACTTC
many,NA,TRBV7-2,TRBJ2-3,CASSLVGRVESTDTQYF,TGTGCCAGCAGCTTAGTAGGCAGGGTTGAGAGCACAGATACGCAGTATTTT
many,TRBD1,TRBV5-1,TRBJ1-1,CASSGSGTGVTEAFF,TGCGCCAGCAGCGGCTCCGGGACAGGGGTTACTGAAGCTTTCTTT
NA,NA,TRBV12-3/TRBV12-4,TRBJ2-4,CASSLASNLAKNIQYF,TGTGCCAGCAGTTTAGCCAGCAACCTAGCCAAAAACATTCAGTACTTC
many,NA,TRBV20-1,TRBJ2-1,CSARTWGGDKATYNEQFF,TGCAGTGCTAGAACTTGGGGGGGGGACAAAGCGACCTACAATGAGCAGTTCTTC
many,TRBD1,TRBV7-9,TRBJ1-3,CASSYRGPTSGNTIYF,TGTGCCAGCAGCTACAGGGGTCCAACCTCTGGAAACACCATATATTTT
NA,NA,TRBV3-1,TRBJ2-5,CASSQRTAGETQYF,TGTGCCAGCAGCCAGAGGACAGCGGGGGAGACCCAGTACTTC
many,NA,TRBV25-1,TRBJ1-1,CASREVGTEAFF,TGTGCCAGCAGGGAAGTCGGCACTGAAGCTTTCTTT
many,TRBD2,TRBV7-2,TRBJ2-3,CASSPGTRSPDTQYF,TGTGCCAGCAGTCCCGGGACTAGGTCCCCAGATACGCAGTATTTT
many,NA,TRBV12-3/TRBV12-4,TRBJ1-2,CASSFGTPNYGYTF,TGTGCCAGCAGTTTCGGCACTCCTAACTATGGCTACACCTTC
few,TRBD1,TRBV5-1,TRBJ2-7,CASSGIGTGDSYEQYF,TGCGCCAGCAGCGGGATCGGGACAGGGGACTCCTACGAGCAGTACTTC
many,NA,TRBV7-6,TRBJ2-1,CASSLARQVDEQFF,TGTGCCAGCAGCTTAGCACGTCAGGTGGATGAGCAGTTCTTC
many,NA,TRBV7-9,TRBJ1-2,CASSFEQDYGYPF,TGTGCCAGCAGCTTCGAACAGGATTATGGCTACCCCTTC
many,NA,TRBV10-3,TRBJ2-7,CAIGGTVPNGVRYEQYF,TGTGCCATCGGGGGGACAGTGCCGAATGGTGTAAGGTACGAGCAGTACTTC
many,TRBD2,TRBV6-1,TRBJ2-1,CASILADVSYNEQFF,TGTGCCAGCATCCTAGCGGATGTCTCCTACAATGAGCAGTTCTTC
NA,NA,TRBV28,TRBJ2-1,CAMGPPRGGQFF,TGTGCCATGGGCCCCCCGCGGGGCGGGCAGTTCTTC
many,NA,TRBV6-5,TRBJ2-1,CASSYVTTYNEQFF,TGTGCCAGCAGTTACGTGACAACCTACAATGAGCAGTTCTTC
many,NA,TRBV7-2,TRBJ1-5,CASSLVSRENQPQHF,TGTGCCAGCAGCTTAGTTTCCAGGGAGAATCAGCCCCAGCATTTT
many,NA,TRBV20-1,TRBJ1-5,CSARPLDGGGLNQPQHF,TGCAGTGCTAGACCCCTTGACGGAGGGGGTCTCAATCAGCCCCAGCATTTT
many,NA,TRBV9,TRBJ1-4,CASSVDPARGKLFF,TGTGCCAGCAGCGTAGACCCAGCGAGGGGAAAACTGTTTTTT
many,NA,TRBV12-3/TRBV12-4,TRBJ2-1,CASRPGTNSYNEQFF,TGTGCCAGCAGGCCCGGGACCAACTCCTACAATGAGCAGTTCTTC
few,NA,TRBV10-3,TRBJ2-3,CAIKTDTVGNTQYF,TGTGCCATCAAAACGGACACGGTAGGAAATACGCAGTATTTT
NA,NA,TRBV25-1,TRBJ1-6,CASSEPGENAFHF,TGTGCCAGCAGTGAACCGGGCGAGAACGCCTTCCACTTT
many,TRBD1,TRBV7-9,TRBJ1-1,CASSLVDRDEAFF,TGTGCCAGCAGCTTAGTCGACAGGGATGAAGCTTTCTTT
many,NA,TRBV6-1,TRBJ2-7,CASSERGPYEQYF,TGTGCCAGCAGTGAAAGGGGTCCCTACGAGCAGTACTTC
many,NA,TRBV7-9,TRBJ1-3,CASSPLGSGNTIYF,TGTGCCAGCAGTCCTCTGGGCTCTGGAAACACCATATATTTT
NA,NA,TRBV9,TRBJ2-7,CASSGGGEQYF,TGTGCCAGCAGCGGGGGTGGAGAGCAGTACTTC